The T cell receptor beta chain described here comes from a study of blood T cells in healthy people across ages. Per the germline V gene, CDR1 is GTSNPN and CDR2 is SVGIG (reference sequence). The ends lost 3 bases at V and 0 bases at J; junction bases unmatched: 2. The CDR3 runs 14 residues. A second PCR of 7 to 11 cycles used a sample-barcoded 5' primer and a J-beta primer mix. One entry per CDR3 protein, called by TCRdb with MiXCR from the 5' RACE reads. The sample carries approximately 940,000 distinct CDR3 sequences, around 48% recorded once. Sequencing was done on a sample of blood. The chain has TRBV30 and TRBJ1-5, with TRBD1 matching 7 bases. This TCR derives from a man under 40 in good health. In DNA form, the CDR3 reads TGTGCCTGGAGGACAGGGCATAGCAATCAGCCCCAGCATTTT. This encodes CAWRTGHSNQPQHF.